This TCR beta chain was recorded in a study of lymphopenia after photon versus proton radiotherapy. Sequencing was performed with immunoSEQ multiplex PCR; in TCRdb, only in-frame clones are kept and a portion is missing. The table records around 6,800 clones, more than 65% of them present only once. On this clone: No antigen is known for it.

The V gene's germline CDR1 is SEHNR and CDR2 FQNEAQ (reference sequence). Trimming removed 5 bases from V and 2 bases from J; junction bases left unmatched: 5. The CDR3 runs 14 residues. General study results and limits: Photon-treated patients lost naive T cells and TCR diversity; proton-treated stayed stable.

The chain uses TRBV7-9 and TRBJ1-1, with 7 bases that match TRBD1. This clonotype was obtained from a man aged 25 to 45 with gastric cancer. The specimen comprised peripheral blood, sampled from a patient treated with photon-based radiotherapy. The CDR3 spells CASSPGQLNTEAFF. The CDR3 nucleotides are TGTGCCAGCAGCCCGGGACAGCTAAACACTGAAGCTTTCTTT.